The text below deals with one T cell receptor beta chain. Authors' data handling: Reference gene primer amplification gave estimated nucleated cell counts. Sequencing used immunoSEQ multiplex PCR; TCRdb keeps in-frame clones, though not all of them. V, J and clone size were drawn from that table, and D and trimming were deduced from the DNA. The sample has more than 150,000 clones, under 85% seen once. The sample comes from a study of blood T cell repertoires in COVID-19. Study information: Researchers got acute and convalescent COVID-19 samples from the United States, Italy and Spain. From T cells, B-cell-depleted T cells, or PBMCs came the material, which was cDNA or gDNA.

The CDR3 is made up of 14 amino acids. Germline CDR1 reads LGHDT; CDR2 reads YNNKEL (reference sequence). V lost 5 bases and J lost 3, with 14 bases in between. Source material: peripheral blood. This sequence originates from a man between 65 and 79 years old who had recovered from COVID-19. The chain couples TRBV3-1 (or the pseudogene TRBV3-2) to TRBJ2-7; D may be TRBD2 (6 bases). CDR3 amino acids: CASSNKWGDYEQYF. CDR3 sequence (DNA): TGTGCCAGCAGCAATAAGTGGGGGGACTACGAGCAGTACTTC.